The 24 T cell receptor beta chains below were found in one sample sequenced in a study of blood T cell repertoires in COVID-19. This table comes from immunoSEQ multiplex PCR, and its TCRdb copy is limited to in-frame clones, with some not included. Of 100,000 to 150,000 clones listed, 70% to 90% are singletons. The specimen sequenced was peripheral blood. These receptors came from an elderly woman with acute or convalescent COVID-19.

The chain has TRBV18 and TRBJ1-1; 9 bases line up with TRBD1. The J segment lost 4 bases and the V segment lost 4 bases, leaving 4 bases of the junction unmatched. Germline V gene sequence: CDR1 KGHSH, CDR2 LQKENI. This CDR3 has 14 amino acids. The CDR3 region is CASSQQGASTEAFF. The DNA for the CDR3 is TGTGCCAGCTCACAACAGGGGGCCTCCACTGAAGCTTTCTTT.

In regard to this clone: One junction end does not reproduce the germline sequence, and a read error may be involved. Within the sample, other DNA sequences also encode this same CDR3. The chain links TRBV6-2 or TRBV6-3 to TRBJ1-2; 7 bases fit TRBD1. The length of the CDR3 is 11 residues. Germline loops: CDR1 MNHEY, CDR2 SVGEGT. CDR3 DNA: TGTGCCAGTAGTTACGGGTCAGGGGGAACCTTC. Protein: CASSYGSGGTF.

This clone showed up just a few times. The chain combines TRBV4-2 with TRBJ1-3; no clear D. CDR1 and CDR2 (germline): LGHNA, YNFKEQ. The CDR3 is made up of 15 amino acids. V gave up 4 bases and J gave up 0 bases, with 10 bases separating them. CDR3 in amino acids: CASSLGLDSGNTIYF. CDR3 nucleotide sequence: TGTGCCAGCAGCCTGGGCTTAGACTCTGGAAACACCATATATTTT.

The chain couples TRBV5-5 to TRBJ2-2; D uncertain. With 0 bases removed from V and 6 bases from J, the gap between germline ends came to 18 bases. CDR1 is SGHKS, CDR2 YYEKEE, per germline (reference sequence). The CDR3 has 17 amino acids. Here the CDR3 DNA reads TGTGCCAGCAGCTTGGCCAGGCAGGCCAGCCCCGCCGGGGAGCTGTTTTTT. Translation gives CASSLARQASPAGELFF.

The chain is built from TRBV28 and TRBJ1-5, with a possible D match to TRBD1 (5 bases). CDR1 is MDHEN and CDR2 is SYDVKM in the germline V gene. The CDR3 length is 14 residues. V lost 7 bases to trimming and J lost 2 bases, with 12 bases between them. This CDR3 is CASKRQIGNQPQHF. CDR3 sequence (DNA): TGTGCCAGCAAACGACAGATTGGCAATCAGCCCCAGCATTTT.

This clone came up a few times. The J gene is TRBJ1-4, the V gene TRBV7-2; no reliable D call. Trimming pared 3 bases from V and 0 bases from J, leaving 5 bases between. Germline values: CDR1 SGHTA, CDR2 FQGNSA. The CDR3 is 14 amino acids. In DNA, the CDR3 is TGTGCCAGCAGCTTGGGCCCAACTAATGAAAAACTGTTTTTT. Translation gives CASSLGPTNEKLFF.

The DNA for the CDR3 is TGTGCCAGCAGCTTGAAAACAGCAGCCTACAATGAGCAGTTCTTC. This gives the protein CASSLKTAAYNEQFF. The rearrangement uses TRBV5-4 and TRBJ2-1; D not resolved. This CDR3 has 15 amino acids. V lost 1 base to trimming and J lost 2 bases, with 10 bases between them. Germline V gene sequence: CDR1 SGHNT, CDR2 YYREEE (reference sequence).

The CDR3 sequence: CAGREGVGQETQYF. CDR3 nucleotide sequence: TGTGCCGGTAGGGAGGGGGTCGGCCAAGAGACCCAGTACTTC. The chain has TRBV6-5 and TRBJ2-5; the D gene is possibly TRBD2 (7 bases). Germline CDR1 MNHEY, CDR2 SVGAGI. This CDR3 is built from 14 residues. V was clipped by 11 bases and J by 1 base, with 17 bases between them.

The J gene is TRBJ2-2, the V gene TRBV3-1 (or the pseudogene TRBV3-2), with 8 bases matching TRBD2. V shed 4 bases and J 3 bases; nucleotides not matched to a gene: 1. The CDR3 length is 14 residues. Germline-derived CDR1 and CDR2 are LGHDT and YNNKEL (reference sequence). CDR3 nucleotides: TGTGCCAGCAGCCCACTAGCGGACACCGGGGAGCTGTTTTTT. The encoded protein is CASSPLADTGELFF.

This clone was recorded once. The chain links TRBV18 to TRBJ2-2, with D maybe TRBD1 (5 bases). CDR1 is KGHSH and CDR2 is LQKENI in the germline V gene. Trimming cost V 3 bases and J 0 bases, with 11 bases left between them. This CDR3 is 16 amino acids long. Written as DNA, the CDR3 is TGTGCCAGCTCACCCCGGACAAAAACGAACACCGGGGAGCTGTTTTTT. Its protein product is CASSPRTKTNTGELFF.

V usage is TRBV19 and J usage is TRBJ2-2; 15 positions match TRBD2. J gave up 0 bases and V 7 bases, and 6 bases lay outside the gene matches. There are 18 residues in the CDR3. The V gene's germline CDR1 is LNHDA and CDR2 SQIVND (reference sequence). The CDR3 loop reads CASIKGLAGGTNTGELFF. CDR3 DNA sequence: TGTGCCAGTATAAAGGGACTAGCGGGGGGAACGAACACCGGGGAGCTGTTTTTT.

The V and J genes are TRBV7-2 and TRBJ1-1; the D is unclear. The germline gives CDR1 SGHTA, CDR2 FQGNSA. This CDR3 contains 15 residues. V lost 0 bases, J lost 1 base, and 9 bases lay in between. CDR3 in amino acids: CASSLALSGNTEAFF. As DNA, the CDR3 is TGTGCCAGCAGCTTAGCGTTATCAGGGAACACTGAAGCTTTCTTT.

This chain joins TRBV11-3 and TRBJ2-2, with TRBD2 matching 8 bases. The CDR3 length is 16 residues. Per germline, CDR1 SGHNT and CDR2 YENEEA. V was clipped by 2 bases and J by 6 bases; unmatched bases: 8. As DNA, the CDR3 is TGTGCCAGCAGCTTACGGGGGACTAGTGGCGCCGGGGAGCTGTTTTTT. It encodes CASSLRGTSGAGELFF.

The chain links TRBV19 to TRBJ1-5, with 8 bases aligning to TRBD1. Losses at the gene ends were 9 bases for V and 2 bases for J; bases not matched to a gene: 15. The CDR3 sequence is 17 residues long. Germline CDR1 LNHDA, CDR2 SQIVND (reference sequence). CDR3 sequence (DNA): TGTGCCAGCCGAACTGTAGGACAGGGAGCGGGCAATCAGCCCCAGCATTTT. Translation: CASRTVGQGAGNQPQHF.

The chain has TRBV3-1 (or the pseudogene TRBV3-2) and TRBJ2-3; 8 positions agree with TRBD2. With V trimmed by 4 bases and J by 4 bases, 7 bases remained unmatched. The CDR3 is made up of 15 amino acids. CDR1 and CDR2 from the germline V gene are LGHDT and YNNKEL (reference sequence). The CDR3 DNA reads TGTGCCAGCAGCCGAGCAACGGGAGGGGCAGATACGCAGTATTTT. This gives the protein CASSRATGGADTQYF.

A few counts support this clone. The CDR3 nucleotides are TGTGCCAGCAGCCACGGGACTAGCCTTAGCACAGATACGCAGTATTTT. Amino acid sequence: CASSHGTSLSTDTQYF. The J gene is TRBJ2-3, the V gene TRBV4-2, with 9 bases that match TRBD2. This CDR3 spans 16 amino acids. Germline assignment: CDR1 LGHNA and CDR2 YNFKEQ. V shed 3 bases, J shed 0 bases, and the junction held 4 bases outside the gene matches.

The chain combines TRBV4-3 with TRBJ1-1, with a weak D call TRBD1 (5 bases). V was pared by 1 base and J by 3 bases, with 12 bases between. Germline-derived CDR1 and CDR2 are LGHNA and YSLEER. The CDR3 spans 15 residues. Here the CDR3 DNA reads TGCGCCAGCAGCCAAGGCGGGGCGGGTGACACTGAAGCTTTCTTT. Protein: CASSQGGAGDTEAFF.

This clone was counted a single time. This chain links TRBV5-8 with TRBJ1-5; D gene ambiguous. V was cut by 4 bases and J by 0 bases, with 14 bases left in between. The CDR3 is 16 amino acids. Germline CDR1 is SGHTS and CDR2 is YDEGEE. DNA for the CDR3: TGTGCCAGCAGCGGAGGGCTCAGTGTTAGCAATCAGCCCCAGCATTTT. Protein sequence: CASSGGLSVSNQPQHF.

The V and J genes are TRBV27 and TRBJ1-1; D is uncertain. The germline V gene has CDR1 MNHEY and CDR2 SMNVEV (reference sequence). The CDR3 is made up of 14 amino acids. V lost 5 bases and J 1 base, leaving 11 bases between the germline ends. The CDR3 loop is CASSLAVGNTEAFF. In DNA, the CDR3 is TGTGCCAGCAGTCTAGCCGTTGGGAACACTGAAGCTTTCTTT.

The chain uses TRBV5-6 and TRBJ1-5; the D is unclear. V was cut by 2 bases and J by 2 bases, with 8 bases left in between. Germline CDR1 reads SGHDT; CDR2 reads YYEEEE. The CDR3 totals 14 residues. Here the CDR3 DNA reads TGTGCCAGCAGCTTCCGTCAGGGCAATCAGCCCCAGCATTTT. Translation gives CASSFRQGNQPQHF. The entire variable domain, with the rest obtained from reference TRBV5-6 and TRBJ1-5, is as follows: DAGVTQSPTHLIKTRGQQVTLRCSPKSGHDTVSWYQQALGQGPQFIFQYYEEEERQRGNFPDRFSGHQFPNYSSELNVNALLLGDSALYLCASSFRQGNQPQHFGDGTRLSIL.

CDR3 DNA sequence: TGTGCCAGCAGTTACTCGTCTACAGGGGCTAACTATGGCTACACCTTC. This codes for CASSYSSTGANYGYTF. V is TRBV6-5 and J is TRBJ1-2, with 7 positions matching TRBD1. The CDR3 totals 16 residues. Germline values: CDR1 MNHEY, CDR2 SVGAGI. V was clipped by 0 bases and J by 0 bases; unmatched bases: 4.

This chain joins TRBV11-1 and TRBJ2-3; D gene uncertain. Germline V gene sequence: CDR1 SGHAT, CDR2 FQDESV (reference sequence). Trimming pared 3 bases from V and 0 bases from J, leaving 13 bases between. This CDR3 comprises 16 residues. The CDR3 is CASSFNPLTSTDTQYF. The DNA for the CDR3 is TGTGCCAGCAGCTTCAACCCCTTGACTAGCACAGATACGCAGTATTTT.

This clone was observed at least ten times. The chain links TRBV2 to TRBJ2-7; D ambiguous. V was trimmed by 2 bases and J by 4 bases, leaving 3 bases between them. CDR1 is SNHLY, CDR2 FYNNEI, per germline. This CDR3 is built from 11 residues. The CDR3 DNA reads as TGTGCCAGCAGTGAACTGTACGAGCAGTACTTC. The encoded protein is CASSELYEQYF.

The J gene is TRBJ1-5, the V gene TRBV6-6, with a possible D match to TRBD1 (5 bases). V lost 4 bases to trimming and J lost 0 bases, with 7 bases between them. CDR1 and CDR2 (germline): MNHNY, SVGAGI (reference sequence). The CDR3 has 14 amino acids. CDR3 nucleotides: TGTGCCAGCAGTTGGACACCTAGCAATCAGCCCCAGCATTTT. Its translation is CASSWTPSNQPQHF.